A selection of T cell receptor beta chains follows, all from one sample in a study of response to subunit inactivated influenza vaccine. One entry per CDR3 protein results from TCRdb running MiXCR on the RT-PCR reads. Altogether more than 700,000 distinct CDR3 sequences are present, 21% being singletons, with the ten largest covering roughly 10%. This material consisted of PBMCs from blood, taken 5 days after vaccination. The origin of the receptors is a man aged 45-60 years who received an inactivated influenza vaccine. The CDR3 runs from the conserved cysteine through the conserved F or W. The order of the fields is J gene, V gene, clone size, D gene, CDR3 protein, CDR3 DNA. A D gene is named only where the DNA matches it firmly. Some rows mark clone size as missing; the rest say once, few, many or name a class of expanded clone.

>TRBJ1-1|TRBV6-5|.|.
CASSYFLRGPGTEAFF
TGTGCCAGCAGTTACTTTCTCCGGGGGCCAGGGACTGAAGCTTTCTTT
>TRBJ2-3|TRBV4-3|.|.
CASNQDGRAKRGRIDTQYF
TGCGCCAGCAACCAAGATGGGAGGGCAAAAAGGGGGCGCATTGATACGCAGTATTTT
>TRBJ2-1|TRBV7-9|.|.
CASSLSWQYNEQFF
TGTGCCAGCAGCTTATCATGGCAGTACAATGAGCAGTTCTTC
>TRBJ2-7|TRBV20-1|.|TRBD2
CSASRDYPYEQYF
TGCAGTGCTAGCAGGGACTATCCCTACGAGCAGTACTTC
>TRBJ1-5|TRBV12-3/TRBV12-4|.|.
CASSPAGAVSNQPQHF
TGTGCCAGCAGTCCCGCTGGGGCGGTTAGCAATCAGCCCCAGCATTTT
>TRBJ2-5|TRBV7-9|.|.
CASSLLLEETQYF
TGTGCCAGCAGCTTACTACTGGAAGAGACCCAGTACTTC
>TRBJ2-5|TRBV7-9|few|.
CASSFGLAQETQYF
TGTGCCAGCAGCTTTGGTCTAGCCCAGGAGACCCAGTACTTC
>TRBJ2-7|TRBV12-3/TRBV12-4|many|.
CASSSLAFSYEQYF
TGTGCCAGCAGTTCCCTAGCCTTCTCGTACGAGCAGTACTTC
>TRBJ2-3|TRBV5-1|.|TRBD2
CASYGLAVTDTQYF
TGCGCCAGTTATGGACTAGCCGTCACAGATACGCAGTATTTT
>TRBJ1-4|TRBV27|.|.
CASRRTATNEKLFF
TGTGCCAGCAGGCGGACTGCAACTAATGAAAAACTGTTTTTT
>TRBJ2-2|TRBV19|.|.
CASSSTGNGELFF
TGTGCCAGTAGTTCCACAGGGAACGGGGAGCTGTTTTTT
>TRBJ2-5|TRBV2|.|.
CASRPRQFQETQYF
TGTGCCAGCAGACCCAGACAGTTCCAAGAGACCCAGTACTTC
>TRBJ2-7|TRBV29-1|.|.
CSVKETWGEQYF
TGCAGCGTGAAGGAGACCTGGGGCGAGCAGTACTTC
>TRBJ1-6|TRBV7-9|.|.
CASSLEPVGDNSPLHF
TGTGCCAGCAGCTTAGAACCGGTCGGAGATAATTCACCCCTCCACTTT
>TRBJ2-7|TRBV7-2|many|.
CASSLAYGTRRRQYF
TGTGCCAGCAGCTTAGCATACGGGACACGCCGGCGGCAGTACTTC
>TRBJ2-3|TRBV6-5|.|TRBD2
CASSYSWPSGGHTDTQYF
TGTGCCAGCAGTTACTCGTGGCCTAGCGGGGGGCACACAGATACGCAGTATTTT
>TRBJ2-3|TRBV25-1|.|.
CASSGGQISNTQYF
TGTGCCAGCAGTGGTGGACAGATTTCTAATACGCAGTATTTT
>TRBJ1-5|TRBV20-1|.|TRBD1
CSASPTGGRGNQPQHF
TGCAGTGCTAGCCCCACAGGGGGCAGGGGCAATCAGCCCCAGCATTTT
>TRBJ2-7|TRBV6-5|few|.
CASSYDRGAGYEQYF
TGTGCCAGCAGTTACGATCGGGGGGCCGGTTACGAGCAGTACTTC
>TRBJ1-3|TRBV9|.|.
CASSAEDSYRGNTIYF
TGTGCCAGCAGCGCTGAGGACAGTTATAGGGGAAACACCATATATTTT
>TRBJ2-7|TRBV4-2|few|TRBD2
CASSHGLAGYEQYF
TGTGCCAGCAGCCATGGACTAGCCGGATACGAGCAGTACTTC
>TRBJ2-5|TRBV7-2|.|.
CASSLAGGRLETQYF
TGTGCCAGCAGCTTAGCGGGGGGGCGGCTAGAGACCCAGTACTTC
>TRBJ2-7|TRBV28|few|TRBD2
CASSANLKLAGGNEQYF
TGTGCCAGCAGTGCCAACCTAAAACTAGCGGGAGGAAACGAGCAGTACTTC
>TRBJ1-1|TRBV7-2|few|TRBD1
CASSQSTGVTEAFF
TGTGCCAGCAGCCAATCGACAGGGGTCACTGAAGCTTTCTTT
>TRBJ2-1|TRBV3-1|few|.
CASSQDFQTINGRLRVNEQFF
TGTGCCAGCAGCCAAGATTTCCAGACTATCAACGGACGACTCCGGGTGAATGAGCAGTTCTTC
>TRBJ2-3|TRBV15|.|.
CATSKFGGSSTDTQYF
TGTGCCACCAGCAAGTTTGGGGGATCTAGCACAGATACGCAGTATTTT
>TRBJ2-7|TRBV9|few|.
CASSVGRERVSYEQYF
TGTGCCAGCAGCGTCGGCAGGGAACGTGTCTCCTACGAGCAGTACTTC
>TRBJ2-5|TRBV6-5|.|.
CASSYNPITPEDGETQYF
TGTGCCAGCAGTTACAACCCGATCACCCCGGAGGACGGGGAGACCCAGTACTTC
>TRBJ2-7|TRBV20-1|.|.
CSASRGSSYEQYF
TGCAGTGCTTCCAGGGGCTCCTCCTACGAGCAGTACTTC
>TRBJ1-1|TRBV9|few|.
CASSVEVQDNTEAFF
TGTGCCAGCAGCGTAGAGGTACAGGATAACACTGAAGCTTTCTTT
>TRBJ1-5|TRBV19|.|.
CASSTAGTWKPQHF
TGTGCCAGTAGTACTGCAGGGACCTGGAAGCCCCAGCATTTT
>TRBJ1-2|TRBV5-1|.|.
CASSLSQGDYGYTF
TGCGCCAGCAGCTTGTCACAGGGCGACTATGGCTACACCTTC
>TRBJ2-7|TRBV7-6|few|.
CASSKNLGYEQYF
TGTGCCAGCAGTAAGAATCTGGGATACGAGCAGTACTTC
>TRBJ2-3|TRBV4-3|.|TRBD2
CASSQEIPTSGSIADTQYF
TGCGCCAGCAGCCAAGAGATACCGACTAGCGGGAGTATTGCAGATACGCAGTATTTT
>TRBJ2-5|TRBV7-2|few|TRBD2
CASSPLGAGFQETQYF
TGTGCCAGCAGCCCCCTGGGAGCGGGGTTTCAAGAGACCCAGTACTTC
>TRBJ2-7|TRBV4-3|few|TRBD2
CASSQEGTSASYEQYF
TGCGCCAGCAGCCAAGAAGGGACTAGCGCTTCCTACGAGCAGTACTTC
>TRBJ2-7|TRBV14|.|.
CASSQVQKSYEQYF
TGTGCCAGCAGCCAAGTACAGAAAAGCTACGAGCAGTACTTC
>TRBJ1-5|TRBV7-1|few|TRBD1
CACRTGTGFSSNQPQHF
TGTGCCTGCAGGACCGGGACAGGGTTTAGTAGCAATCAGCCCCAGCATTTT
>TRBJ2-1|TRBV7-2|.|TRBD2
CASSLAGGGFNEQFF
TGTGCCAGCAGCTTAGCGGGGGGAGGGTTCAATGAGCAGTTCTTC
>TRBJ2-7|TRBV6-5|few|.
CASSYGNNYEQYF
TGTGCCAGCAGTTACGGGAATAACTACGAGCAGTACTTC
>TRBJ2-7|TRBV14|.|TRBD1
CASSPPGTGALKQYF
TGTGCCAGCAGCCCACCCGGGACAGGGGCCTTGAAGCAGTACTTC
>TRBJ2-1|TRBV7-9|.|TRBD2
CASSSPLAGGRNEQFF
TGTGCCAGCAGCTCCCCACTAGCGGGAGGGCGCAATGAGCAGTTCTTC
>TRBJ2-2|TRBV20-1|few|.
CSAAQGNTGELFF
TGCAGTGCTGCGCAGGGGAACACCGGGGAGCTGTTTTTT
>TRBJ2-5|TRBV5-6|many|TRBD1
CASSSLQGGDQYF
TGTGCCAGCAGCTCGTTACAGGGGGGCGACCAGTACTTC
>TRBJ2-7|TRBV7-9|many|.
CASSLDNNYEQYF
TGTGCCAGCAGCTTAGATAACAACTACGAGCAGTACTTC
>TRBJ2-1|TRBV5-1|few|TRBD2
CASSWLAGGPDEQFF
TGCGCCAGCAGCTGGCTAGCGGGAGGGCCAGATGAGCAGTTCTTC
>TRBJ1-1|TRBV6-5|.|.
CAIGGENTEAFF
TGTGCCATCGGCGGAGAGAACACTGAAGCTTTCTTT
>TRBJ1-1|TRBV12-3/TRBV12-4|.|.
CASTLVGVSTEAFF
TGTGCCAGCACCCTTGTAGGGGTTAGCACTGAAGCTTTCTTT
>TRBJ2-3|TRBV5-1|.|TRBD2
CATGGGFGTDTQYF
TGCGCCACCGGGGGGGGCTTCGGCACAGATACGCAGTATTTT
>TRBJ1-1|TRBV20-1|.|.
CSARGGPEAFF
TGCAGTGCTAGAGGGGGCCCTGAAGCTTTCTTT
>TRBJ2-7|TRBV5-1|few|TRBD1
CASSLGQGDEQYF
TGTGCCAGCAGCCTAGGACAGGGAGACGAGCAGTACTTC
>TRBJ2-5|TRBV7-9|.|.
CASSPEPATQYF
TGTGCCAGCAGCCCCGAACCGGCGACCCAGTACTTC
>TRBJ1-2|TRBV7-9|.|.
CASSLAQGGNYGYTF
TGTGCCAGCAGCTTAGCGCAGGGAGGAAACTATGGCTACACCTTC